This T cell receptor beta chain was obtained from a study of T cells in Graves' hyperthyroidism and ophthalmopathy. Study-wide findings and caveats: Most thyroid clonotypes expanded above 0.001 were also detected in blood.

The authors deemed Graves' hyperthyroidism stable absent ophthalmopathy progression within 18 months. Exclusion criteria comprised uncontrolled infection, other autoimmune disease, pregnancy or lactation. Amplification of TCR beta CDR3 regions used RNA as the template. The HTBI primer set was used in a first-round RT-PCR of the TCR CDR3. TCRdb independently ran MiXCR on the multiplex PCR reads; one entry per CDR3 protein. The sample lists some 300,000 distinct CDR3 sequences, around a sixth occurring once. This clonotype was found many times. Its matching antigen is unknown. The receptor was isolated from a man under 40 with Graves' hyperthyroidism. The sequenced material came from blood.

The CDR3 DNA sequence: TGCGCCAGCAGCTTACGCCGTGGCGGGAGAGGCAATGAGCAGTTCTTC. Translating gives CASSLRRGGRGNEQFF. The V and J genes are TRBV5-1 and TRBJ2-1, with 7 bases aligning to TRBD2. The CDR3 runs 16 residues. V lost 2 bases, J lost 6 bases, and 11 bases stayed unmatched. The germline V gene has CDR1 SGHRS and CDR2 YFSETQ.